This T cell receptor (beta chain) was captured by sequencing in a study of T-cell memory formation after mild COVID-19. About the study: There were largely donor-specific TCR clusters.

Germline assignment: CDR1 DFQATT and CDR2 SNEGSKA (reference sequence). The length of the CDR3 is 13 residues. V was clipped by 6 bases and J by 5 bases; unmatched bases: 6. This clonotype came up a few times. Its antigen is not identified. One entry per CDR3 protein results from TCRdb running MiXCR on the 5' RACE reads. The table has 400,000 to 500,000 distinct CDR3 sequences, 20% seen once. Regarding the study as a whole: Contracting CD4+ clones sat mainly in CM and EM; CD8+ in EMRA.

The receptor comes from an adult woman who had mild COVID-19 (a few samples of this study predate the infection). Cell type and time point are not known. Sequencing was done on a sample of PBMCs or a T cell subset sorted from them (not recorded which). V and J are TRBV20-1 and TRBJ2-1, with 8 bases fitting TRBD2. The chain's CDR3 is CSALLAEDNEQFF. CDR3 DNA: TGCAGTGCGTTACTAGCGGAAGACAATGAGCAGTTCTTC.